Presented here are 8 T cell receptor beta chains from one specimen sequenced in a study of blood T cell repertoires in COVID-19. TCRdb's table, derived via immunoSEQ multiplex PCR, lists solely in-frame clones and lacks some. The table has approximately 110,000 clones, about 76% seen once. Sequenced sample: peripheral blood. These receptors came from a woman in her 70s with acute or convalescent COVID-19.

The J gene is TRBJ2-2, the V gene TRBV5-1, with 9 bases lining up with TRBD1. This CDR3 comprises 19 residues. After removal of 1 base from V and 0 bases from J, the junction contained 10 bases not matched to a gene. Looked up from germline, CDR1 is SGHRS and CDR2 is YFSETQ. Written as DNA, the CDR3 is TGCGCCAGCAGCTTGATTGGCGGGACAGGGAGGTCGAACACCGGGGAGCTGTTTTTT. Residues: CASSLIGGTGRSNTGELFF.

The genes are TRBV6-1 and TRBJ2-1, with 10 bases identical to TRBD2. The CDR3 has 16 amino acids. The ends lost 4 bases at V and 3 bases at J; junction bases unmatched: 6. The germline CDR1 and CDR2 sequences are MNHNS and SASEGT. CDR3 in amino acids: CASSARLAGGYNEQFF. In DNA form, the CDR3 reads TGTGCCAGCAGTGCCCGACTAGCGGGTGGCTACAATGAGCAGTTCTTC.

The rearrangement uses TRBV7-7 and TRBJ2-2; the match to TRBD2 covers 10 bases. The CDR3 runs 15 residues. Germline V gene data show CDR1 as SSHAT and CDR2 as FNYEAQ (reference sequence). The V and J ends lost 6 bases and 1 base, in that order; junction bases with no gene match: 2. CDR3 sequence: CASRRTSGNTGELFF. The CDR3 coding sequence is TGTGCCAGCAGGAGGACTAGCGGGAACACCGGGGAGCTGTTTTTT. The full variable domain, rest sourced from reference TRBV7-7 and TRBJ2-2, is GAGVSQSPRYKVTKRGQDVTLRCDPISSHATLYWYQQALGQGPEFLTYFNYEAQPDKSGLPSDRFSAERPEGSISTLTIQRTEQRDSAMYRCASRRTSGNTGELFFGEGSRLTVL.

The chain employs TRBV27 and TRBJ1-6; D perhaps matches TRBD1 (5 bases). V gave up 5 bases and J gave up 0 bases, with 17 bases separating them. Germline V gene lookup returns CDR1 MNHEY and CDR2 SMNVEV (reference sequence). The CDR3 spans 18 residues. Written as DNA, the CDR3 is TGTGCCAGCAGTCCATGGGGGACTCCCGACTCCTATAATTCACCCCTCCACTTT. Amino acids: CASSPWGTPDSYNSPLHF.

In DNA form, the CDR3 reads TGTGCCAGCAGTTACCACAGGGACAATTCACCCCTCCACTTT. This encodes CASSYHRDNSPLHF. This chain uses TRBV27 with TRBJ1-6, with D perhaps matching TRBD1 (6 bases). This CDR3 is 14 amino acids long. The V gene's germline CDR1 is MNHEY and CDR2 SMNVEV (reference sequence). V lost 4 bases and J lost 7, with 11 bases in between.

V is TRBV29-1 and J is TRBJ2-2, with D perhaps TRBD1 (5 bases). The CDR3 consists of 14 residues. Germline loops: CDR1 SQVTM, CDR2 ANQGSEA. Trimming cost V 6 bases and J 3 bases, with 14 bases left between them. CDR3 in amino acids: CSVVPGSDTGELFF. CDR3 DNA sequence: TGCAGCGTGGTCCCAGGGTCAGACACCGGGGAGCTGTTTTTT.

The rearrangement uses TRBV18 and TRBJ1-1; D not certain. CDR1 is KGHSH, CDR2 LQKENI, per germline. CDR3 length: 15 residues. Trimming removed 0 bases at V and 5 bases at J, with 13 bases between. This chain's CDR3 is CASSPPSRGTTEAFF. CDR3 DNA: TGTGCCAGCTCACCACCAAGCCGGGGAACGACTGAAGCTTTCTTT.

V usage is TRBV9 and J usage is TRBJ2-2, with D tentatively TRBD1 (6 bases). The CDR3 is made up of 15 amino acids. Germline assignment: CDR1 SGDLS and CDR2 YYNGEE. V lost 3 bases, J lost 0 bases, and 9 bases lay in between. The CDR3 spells CASSAPGANTGELFF. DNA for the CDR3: TGTGCCAGCAGCGCCCCAGGGGCGAACACCGGGGAGCTGTTTTTT.